This T cell receptor (beta chain) appears in the sequencing data of a study of blood T cell repertoires in COVID-19. Libraries were prepared by immunoSEQ multiplex PCR; TCRdb keeps only in-frame clonotypes and omits some of them. This table holds about 300,000 clones, approximately 90% found once. The clonotype was recovered from a woman aged 25 to 45 with COVID-19, enrolled during active disease. Sequenced material: peripheral blood.

The CDR3 nucleotides read TGTGCCAGCAGCCAAGATTATCGAGGGGGCGTCGGGGGCTACACCTTC. This translates into CASSQDYRGGVGGYTF. The chain combines TRBV3-1 (or the pseudogene TRBV3-2) with TRBJ1-2; 7 bases are shared with TRBD1. CDR3 length: 16 residues. Trimming at V came to 0 bases and at J to 8 bases, leaving 12 bases not matched to a gene. Germline assignment: CDR1 LGHDT and CDR2 YNNKEL (reference sequence).